This TCR beta chain was sequenced during a study of response to subunit inactivated influenza vaccine listed by TCRdb under 2018. With regard to the full study: Deep quantitative profiling of the T cell receptor repertoire was used in the study to follow responses to a trivalent subunit inactivated influenza vaccine. Broader findings and caveats from the paper: According to the authors, only a limited number of new T cells may be recruited by each seasonal influenza vaccination.

V is cut by 5 bases and J by 0 bases, and the space between the germline ends is 14 bases. Taken from the germline V gene (reference sequence), the CDR1 and CDR2 loops are DFQATT and SNEGSKA. The CDR3 spans 15 residues, from the cysteine through the phenylalanine. Here the CDR3 DNA is all that survives: 45 bases in frame from base 1. Libraries were made using RT-PCR. The instrument given in TCRdb is Illumina HiSeq 2500. The public reads were reprocessed in TCRdb via fastp at Q25 and MiXCR, keeping in-frame beta chains. Rows matching on CDR3 protein sequence are summarized as one entry with the most common DNA and genes. The sample records 500,000 to 550,000 distinct CDR3 sequences, under 30% of which are singletons. Approximately 3% of the sample is taken by the ten largest. This clonotype was detected many times. Its antigen is not yet known. No base qualities exist here, and no much larger clone lies one base off it.

These data were likewise used in another study, on T cells expressing NK-cell markers. As that second study puts it: The TCR beta cDNA libraries were made using 5'RACE template switching, a step that added both a universal primer site and unique molecular identifiers. TCR beta-chain repertoires were profiled in sorted CD3+CD56+NKG2C+, CD3+CD56+NKG2C- and CD3+CD56-NKG2C+ T-cell subsets from several donors. Among the eight sequenced donors, seven were HCMV-seropositive and one was HCMV-seronegative. To restrict sorting to alphabetaTCR-expressing T cells, an anti-gammadeltaTCR antibody was added in several experiments. In roughly 6 donors, the dominant CD3+CD56+NKG2C+ clonotypes were found to rank among the top 10 CD8+ clonotypes and to make up about 1.0-7.0% of CD8+ T cells. Those dominant clonotypes were again the most abundant among CD3+CD56-NKG2C+ cells in a few donors, at roughly 25-60.1%. It remained unclear whether the expanded NKG2C-expressing T cell clones were specific for HCMV antigens. The eight sequenced donors were randomly selected healthy volunteers, three men and five women. To determine HCMV serostatus, a commercial ELISA kit was used to detect HCMV-specific IgG in serum. Ficoll density gradient centrifugation was used to isolate peripheral blood mononuclear cells from blood. CD4+ and CD8+ T cells were isolated from PBMC by magnetic immunoseparation with Miltenyi isolation kits. cDNA synthesis was primed from the TCR beta constant segment, followed by two successive PCR amplification steps. Libraries were sequenced as 2 x 150 bp reads on Illumina HiSeq 2000/2500, MiSeq or NextSeq. MIGEC handled demultiplexing of the reads and grouping by UMI, while MiTCR was used to assemble and quantify clonotypes. To remove erroneous sequences, TCR cDNA sequences were retained only when supported by two or more reads. The tcR package was used for downstream repertoire analysis, and clonotypes were matched between fractions using CDR3 nucleotide sequence together with V segment. VDJmatch was used to annotate antigen specificity against VDJdb, with one amino acid substitution in CDR3 allowed.

The chain uses TRBV20-1 and TRBJ2-1, with no D gene named confidently. The receptor was isolated from a middle-aged man who received an inactivated influenza vaccine. Donor details come from another sample of the same person, matched by shared clones. The sample consisted of CD4+ T cells sorted from PBMCs, taken roughly 12 days after vaccination. The CDR3 protein: CSAQPLSSSYNEQFF. The nucleotides are TGCAGTGCTCAACCCCTTTCCAGCTCCTACAATGAGCAGTTCTTC.